The TCR beta chain described here comes from a study of CD4 T cells in relation to SARS-CoV-2 and coronaviruses. Uncultured naive and memory CD4+ T cells supplied DNA for deep TCR-beta sequencing. The method was immunoSEQ multiplex PCR; TCRdb's version includes in-frame clones alone and lacks a portion of them. The table includes approximately 50,000 clones, 92% detected once. In germline, CDR1 is SGHNT, CDR2 YYREEE (reference sequence). The V and J ends lost 2 bases and 0 bases respectively, with 15 bases between them. The CDR3 covers 16 residues. This sequence originates from an adult with COVID-19. This chain uses TRBV5-4 with TRBJ2-7, with D perhaps being TRBD1 or TRBD2 (5 bases each). Sequencing was done on a sample of naive CD4+ T cells from PBMCs. Subset denoted: naive CD4+ T cells isolated by negative enrichment. The CDR3: CASSFRSGTDSYEQYF. Here the CDR3 DNA reads TGTGCCAGCAGCTTCCGTTCCGGGACGGACTCCTACGAGCAGTACTTC.